The rows below give T cell receptor beta chains drawn from one sample of a study of CD8+ T cells in alopecia areata. The repertoire was sequenced with immunoSEQ multiplex PCR; TCRdb's copy has only in-frame clones and lacks some. The sample contains about 87,000 clones, just over 70% of which appear only once. The sample here was CD8+ T cells sorted from blood, taken around week 44, from a patient treated with tofacitinib. Source of these receptors: a human donor with alopecia areata. Each CDR3 is given with its conserved first and last residue. D genes are given only for firm matches. The size of a clone is reported for some rows only, either as once, few or many, or as a class for expanded clones.

abundance	v_gene	d_gene	j_gene	CDR3nt	CDR3aa
few	TRBV27	.	TRBJ2-6	TGTGCCAGCAGTTTTTCCGCCTCTGGGGCCAACGTCCTGACTTTC	CASSFSASGANVLTF
once	TRBV5-1	.	TRBJ1-2	TGCGCCAGCAGCCTGACAGAAGATGGCTACACCTTC	CASSLTEDGYTF
.	TRBV4-3	.	TRBJ1-1	TGCGCCAGCAGCCCGGACAGTGGGGGTGAAGCTTTCTTT	CASSPDSGGEAFF
.	TRBV7-9	.	TRBJ1-1	TGTGCCAGCAGCTCTAGCACTGAAGCTTTCTTT	CASSSSTEAFF
.	TRBV4-3	TRBD2	TRBJ2-5	TGCGCCAGCAGCCAAGAAAGCGGGGGGGCCGAGACCCAGTACTTC	CASSQESGGAETQYF
.	TRBV7-2	.	TRBJ2-3	TGTGCCAGCAGCCCAACTCCGGGACTCACGCCAGGAACGCAGTATTTT	CASSPTPGLTPGTQYF
few	TRBV4-3	TRBD2	TRBJ2-1	TGCGCCAGCAGCCAAGACCAGCGGGGGGGCGGAAATGAGCAGTTCTTC	CASSQDQRGGGNEQFF
.	TRBV7-8	TRBD1	TRBJ2-7	TGTGCCAGCAGCGGGAAGACCGGGACAGGTCACGAGCAGTACTTC	CASSGKTGTGHEQYF
.	TRBV27	.	TRBJ2-7	TGTGCCAGCAGTCCATGGGACGGGCCCTACGAGCAGTACTTC	CASSPWDGPYEQYF
.	TRBV28	.	TRBJ1-1	TGTGCCAGCAGAGAGCCGAACACTGAAGCTTTCTTT	CASREPNTEAFF
.	TRBV29-1	.	TRBJ1-2	TGCAGCGTTGGCGGGGGAGAGGGCTATGGCTACACCTTC	CSVGGGEGYGYTF
.	TRBV15	.	TRBJ2-7	TGTGCCACCAGCACCTGGGACGGAGAATCCTACGAGCAGTACTTC	CATSTWDGESYEQYF
.	TRBV13	TRBD1	TRBJ1-1	TGTGCCAGCAGCTTATCAGGGGGCACTGAAGCTTTCTTT	CASSLSGGTEAFF
few	TRBV4-3	.	TRBJ2-1	TGCGCCAGCAGCCAAGATAGAACCTACAATGAGCAGTTCTTC	CASSQDRTYNEQFF
once	TRBV6-1	.	TRBJ1-5	TGTGCCAGCAGTGAGACAGAGCTCGTACAGAGGGATTCTTGGTATTTT	CASSETELVQRDSWYF
.	TRBV5-4	.	TRBJ2-7	TGTGCCAGCAGCTTACAGGGTCCCGAGCAGTACTTC	CASSLQGPEQYF
.	TRBV18	TRBD2	TRBJ2-3	TGTGCCAGCTCACTAGTACCGGGACTAGGCGAAAAAAACACAGATACGCAGTATTTT	CASSLVPGLGEKNTDTQYF
few	TRBV29-1	TRBD1	TRBJ1-2	TGCAGCGTTGGGTCCGGGACAGGGGACTTATTTAACTATGGCTACACCTTC	CSVGSGTGDLFNYGYTF
.	TRBV2	.	TRBJ2-7	TGTGCCAGCCTAGACAACTACGAGCAGTACTTC	CASLDNYEQYF
.	TRBV14	.	TRBJ2-7	TGTGCCAGCAGCCAAGGCAGGGGGGCCTACGAGCAGTACTTC	CASSQGRGAYEQYF
.	TRBV25-1	.	TRBJ1-5	TGTGCCAGCAGTGAAGGTGGGAGCAATCAGCCCCAGCATTTT	CASSEGGSNQPQHF
.	TRBV7-9	.	TRBJ2-2	TGTGCCAGCAGCTTAGAAGGCTACACCGGGGAGCTGTTTTTT	CASSLEGYTGELFF
.	TRBV10-3	.	TRBJ1-2	TGTGCCATCAGTGATGGGTCTTCTAACTATGGCTACACCTTC	CAISDGSSNYGYTF
.	TRBV7-6	.	TRBJ2-3	TGTGCCAGCAGCTTAGGCCCGGGGGCGAGCACAGATACGCAGTATTTT	CASSLGPGASTDTQYF
.	TRBV27	.	TRBJ1-5	TGTGCCAGCAGCCCCAGGGGAAGGCAGCCCCAGCATTTT	CASSPRGRQPQHF
.	TRBV6-6	.	TRBJ1-5	TGTGCCAGCAGTTACTCCCCGGATCAGCCCCAGCATTTT	CASSYSPDQPQHF
once	TRBV27	TRBD1	TRBJ2-1	TGTGCCAGCAGTCGCCTAGACAGGGTAGGAGAGATCTTC	CASSRLDRVGEIF
once	TRBV9	TRBD2	TRBJ2-5	TGTGCCAGCAGCGTGGGGACTAGCGGGCCTCAAGAGACCCAGTACTTC	CASSVGTSGPQETQYF
few	TRBV5-1	TRBD1	TRBJ2-7	TGCGCCAGCAGCTCCCACCGGGACAGGGGGTCCTACGAGCAGTACTTC	CASSSHRDRGSYEQYF
.	TRBV27	.	TRBJ2-6	TGTGCCAGTCTCCCCGGGTTGGTCGAAGCTGGGGCCAACGTCCTGACTTTC	CASLPGLVEAGANVLTF
.	TRBV30	.	TRBJ2-7	TGTGCCTGGACGGACACGGGCTACGAGCAGTACTTC	CAWTDTGYEQYF
.	TRBV29-1	TRBD1	TRBJ1-2	TGCAGCGTTAGGGGACAGGGGGCGCAAGGCTACACCTTC	CSVRGQGAQGYTF
.	TRBV5-6	.	TRBJ1-2	TGTGCCAGCAGCCAGTCCGAGCTCGCGAACTATGGCTACACCTTC	CASSQSELANYGYTF
.	TRBV5-1	.	TRBJ1-1	TGCGCCAGTAAACCCGGGGTAGGGGAGAACACTGAAGCTTTCTTT	CASKPGVGENTEAFF
.	TRBV19	.	TRBJ1-1	TGTGCCAGTAGTATAGGTGGAGAGGCTTTCTTT	CASSIGGEAFF
once	TRBV6-5	TRBD1	TRBJ1-5	TGTGCCAGCAGCCCGACAGGGTGGTATCAGCCCCAGCATTTT	CASSPTGWYQPQHF
.	TRBV29-1	TRBD1	TRBJ1-2	TGCAGCGTGACAGGGGGGAACCACTATGGCTACACCTTC	CSVTGGNHYGYTF
.	TRBV4-3	.	TRBJ2-2	TGCGCCAGCAGCCAAGAGCAAGGACCGGGGGAGCTGTTTTTT	CASSQEQGPGELFF
.	TRBV7-8	.	TRBJ2-7	TGTGCCACCCAGGCGTCCCGGGCCGGGGAGCAGTACTTC	CATQASRAGEQYF
.	TRBV30	.	TRBJ1-2	TGTGCCTGGAGTGGGTCAAACTATGGCTACACCTTC	CAWSGSNYGYTF
.	TRBV14	.	TRBJ2-7	TGTGCCAGCAGCCAATGGCAGGGATTGACCTACGAGCAGTACTTC	CASSQWQGLTYEQYF
.	TRBV5-3	.	TRBJ2-7	TGTGCCAGCAGCTTAGGGGCCTACGAGCAGTACTTC	CASSLGAYEQYF
.	TRBV2	TRBD2	TRBJ2-5	TGTGCCAGCAGATGGACTAGCGGGGAAGAGACCCAGTACTTC	CASRWTSGEETQYF
once	TRBV19	TRBD1	TRBJ1-5	TGTGCCAGTAGTTTAGGGACAGGGTCCAATCAGCCCCAGCATTTT	CASSLGTGSNQPQHF
.	TRBV29-1	.	TRBJ1-1	TGCAGCGTCCCAGTAAACACTGAAGCTTTCTTT	CSVPVNTEAFF
.	TRBV2	.	TRBJ2-1	TGTGCCAGCAGTGGTCGGGACTACAATGAGCAGTTCTTC	CASSGRDYNEQFF
.	TRBV10-3	.	TRBJ2-6	TGTGCCATCAGCACAGAAAATTTCTCTGGGGCCAACGTCCTGACTTTC	CAISTENFSGANVLTF
.	TRBV2	.	TRBJ1-5	TGTGCCAGCAGGACTCCGGGCTCTGGAGGTCAGCCCCAGCATTTT	CASRTPGSGGQPQHF
.	TRBV7-9	TRBD2	TRBJ2-3	TGTGCCAGCAGCTATGACTCCTGGGAGGGGGATACGCAGTATTTT	CASSYDSWEGDTQYF
.	TRBV2	.	TRBJ2-2	TGTGCCATACGGACAGAGTCGACCGGGGAGCTGTTTTTT	CAIRTESTGELFF
.	TRBV18	.	TRBJ2-1	TGTGCCAGCTCACCACCCCCAGGGGAGGCCGACAATGAGCAGTTCTTC	CASSPPPGEADNEQFF